This T cell receptor beta chain is drawn from a study of blood T cell repertoires in COVID-19 (dated by TCRdb to the early 2020s). Context from the whole study: Collaborator samples came from the United States, Italy and Spain and covered acute and convalescent phases of COVID-19. HLA class I and class II types, where available, came from metadata supplied by the sample provider rather than from assay-based typing. Deeply sampled blood TCRbeta repertoires from subjects exposed to, actively infected with, or recovered from COVID-19 were included in the dataset. A freely available public database, intended as a resource for researchers studying the immune response to SARS-CoV-2, is where the repertoires were released. The prospective study material was composed of cDNA or gDNA derived from T cells, B-cell-depleted T cells, or PBMCs. Samples came from the ongoing ImmuneRACE study (first 160 participants) plus 1,254 subjects from 6 global collaborators. A de-identified subject ID, COVID-19 status, age in years and sex were almost always included in the sample metadata. Here is what the overall study found, with its caveats: Clinical and demographic metadata were provided uncurated, with the amount varying by source and participant.

From its cysteine to its phenylalanine, the CDR3 spans 12 amino acids. Just CDR3 DNA is preserved here, 36 bases in frame from base 1. Via the germline V gene (reference sequence), CDR1 is LGHDT and CDR2 YNNKEL. A distance of 8 bases separates the germline ends of V and J, which lose 2 bases and 7 bases respectively. The immunoSEQ Assay, a bias-controlled multiplex PCR, was used to amplify TCRbeta CDR3 regions from genomic DNA. Concerning the study's data processing: The number of nucleated cells in each sample was estimated by amplification of reference gene primers within the assay. To quantify the absolute abundance of each unique TCRbeta CDR3 rearrangement, sequence reads were collapsed and filtered. Productive Simpson clonality was computed per sample as the square root of Simpson's diversity index over productive rearrangements. TCRdb took this table from immuneACCESS and kept in-frame rearrangements with V and J called. Such tables lack part of the clones; where checked against another copy, unresolved V genes explain under half of the gap, and the rest is unexplained. D and trimming come from the DNA, and the V and J calls and clone size come from that table. The sample table records around 150,000 clones; roughly 82% of these occur just once. The ten largest clones represent 11% of the sample.

Note on this clone: There is no known antigen for this receptor. There are no base qualities to consult, and no much larger clone falls within one base.

Enrolling through a virtual design, the prospective study's participants ranged in age from roughly 18 to 90 years and lived across 20 to 25 United States geographic areas. To assign participants to cohorts, the prospective study relied on clinical history that participants themselves reported in a screening survey and a study questionnaire. ImmuneRACE Cohort 3 recovered participants were defined by two consecutive negative NP/OP PCR tests, healthcare professional clearance, or symptom resolution. In the prospective study, mobile phlebotomists collected whole blood, serum and a nasopharyngeal or oropharyngeal swab from each participant. Additional blood draws and questionnaires over a 2-month period could optionally be provided by prospective study participants. Prospective study blood samples were shipped either frozen or at room temperature before DNA extraction.

The sample consisted of PBMCs or T cells enriched from blood (not recorded which). The chain is encoded by TRBV3-1 (or the pseudogene TRBV3-2) joined to TRBJ1-2; too little of a D gene remains to name it. The sequence was collected from a man in his forties or fifties who had recovered from COVID-19. The nucleotides are TGTGCCAGCAGCCAAAGAGAGGGTGGCTACACCTTC. Its translation is CASSQREGGYTF.